This TCR beta chain was identified in a study of beta chain features in type 1 diabetes. Study conclusions and caveats: There was a moderate but significant shortening of TCRB CDR3s in all four CD4+ subsets of Type 1 diabetes patients. For type 1 diabetes patients, VDJ junctions showed fewer insertions and more deletions. For cells with high TCR expression, cDNA sequencing could yield over-representation.

About this clone itself: Antigen unknown.

It was one heparinised blood draw, averaging about 116 mL, that each donor gave. Expressed TCRB transcripts were sequenced because the isolated RNA had all been reverse transcribed beforehand. TCRdb's table, derived via immunoSEQ multiplex PCR, lists solely in-frame clones and lacks some. The profile shows 900,000 or so clones, 17% of them singletons. CDR1 is MNHEY and CDR2 is SMNVEV in the germline V gene (reference sequence). With 2 bases removed from V and 7 bases from J, the gap between germline ends came to 14 bases. The length of the CDR3 is 14 residues. The V call is TRBV27, the J call TRBJ1-1; D not resolved. This clonotype originated in a young woman in good health. The sequencing input was naive CD4+ T cells from blood. CDR3 protein: CASSLGSFRREAFF. For the CDR3, the DNA is TGTGCCAGCAGTTTAGGGTCATTTCGGCGTGAAGCTTTCTTT.